The 18 T cell receptor beta chains below all came from one sample that was sequenced in a study of T cell clones after liver transplantation (dated by TCRdb to the late 2010s). The library was made by the immunoSEQ multiplex PCR assay. This immuneACCESS table, as held by TCRdb, lists in-frame sequences with V and J called but not all clones. Of the missing ones, under half trace to an unresolved V gene in checked studies; the others have no known cause. The sample data list some 40,000 clones, and about 82% of these were observed just once. The ten largest clones capture almost 2.5% of the sample. This specimen was CD4+ T cells from blood, taken 24 months after liver transplant. The source is a human patient who received a liver transplant. After a transplant, some T cells may have been passed on by the graft donor.

The V call is TRBV10-1, the J call TRBJ1-4, with D maybe TRBD1 (6 bases). This CDR3 contains 17 residues. Trimming stripped 7 bases from V and 0 bases from J, with 18 bases between. Germline CDR1 is WNHNN and CDR2 is SYGVQD (reference sequence). CDR3 region: CASTKLGDKTTNEKLFF. The CDR3 DNA reads TGCGCCAGCACTAAATTGGGGGACAAGACAACTAATGAAAAACTGTTTTTT.

The V and J genes are TRBV11-3 and TRBJ2-2; TRBD1 agrees at 7 bases. This CDR3 is built from 14 residues. Germline CDR1 reads SGHNT; CDR2 reads YENEEA. Trimming at V came to 5 bases and at J to 3 bases, leaving 3 bases not matched to a gene. The DNA for the CDR3 is TGTGCCAGCAGCCATCAGGGGGACACCGGGGAGCTGTTTTTT. Its protein is CASSHQGDTGELFF. Together with reference TRBV11-3 and TRBJ2-2, the CDR3 gives the full variable domain: EAGVVQSPRYKIIEKKQPVAFWCNPISGHNTLYWYLQNLGQGPELLIRYENEEAVDDSQLPKDRFSAERLKGVDSTLKIQPAELGDSAVYLCASSHQGDTGELFFGEGSRLTVL.

The chain employs TRBV27 and TRBJ2-7, with a weak D call TRBD2 (7 bases). Trimming stripped 3 bases from V and 0 bases from J, with 12 bases between. The V gene's germline CDR1 is MNHEY and CDR2 SMNVEV (reference sequence). The CDR3 has 15 amino acids. The CDR3: CASSLLGGPSYEQYF. CDR3 coding DNA: TGTGCCAGCAGTTTGCTCGGGGGGCCCTCCTACGAGCAGTACTTC.

This chain connects TRBV7-8 to TRBJ2-1; D remains ambiguous. CDR1 and CDR2 from the germline V gene are SGHVS and FQNEAQ. V lost 3 bases and J 8 bases, leaving 11 bases between the germline ends. The CDR3 contains 13 residues. CDR3 in DNA: TGTGCCAGCAGCTTGCGAGGTCCCGATGAGCAGTTCTTC. Translated, it gives CASSLRGPDEQFF.

The V and J genes are TRBV5-1 and TRBJ1-1, with 8 positions matching TRBD1. The CDR3 length is 14 residues. The germline V gene has CDR1 SGHRS and CDR2 YFSETQ. Germline trimming cut 3 bases from V and 4 bases from J; bases unmatched to any gene: 5. CDR3 sequence reads: CASSSGQGFTEAFF. CDR3 sequence (DNA): TGCGCCAGCAGCTCAGGACAGGGTTTCACTGAAGCTTTCTTT.

In the case of this clone: Other nucleotide sequences in the sample specify the same CDR3. This chain connects TRBV19 to TRBJ1-2; no clear D gene. Trimming pared 3 bases from V and 5 bases from J, leaving 7 bases between. Looked up from germline, CDR1 is LNHDA and CDR2 is SQIVND (reference sequence). This CDR3 region has 12 residues. The CDR3 DNA is TGTGCCAGTAGTATCTCGGTTTATGGCTACACCTTC. This translates into CASSISVYGYTF.

The chain combines TRBV5-1 with TRBJ2-1; the D gene is possibly TRBD1 (6 bases). CDR3 length: 15 residues. From germline, CDR1 is SGHRS and CDR2 YFSETQ. V was shortened by 0 bases and J by 1 base, with 8 bases between the two germline ends. This CDR3 reads CASSLDRVSYNEQFF. The CDR3 region has the DNA TGCGCCAGCAGCTTGGACAGGGTATCCTACAATGAGCAGTTCTTC.

This chain links TRBV21-1 with TRBJ2-1. TRBV21-1 is a pseudogene locus. The CDR3 contains 15 residues. The CDR3 region has the DNA TGTGCCAGCTTCTATTCCCACGGCCGCTACAATGAGCAGTTCTTC. Encoded protein: CASFYSHGRYNEQFF.

The chain uses TRBV6-4 and TRBJ1-1; 9 nucleotides align to TRBD1. The CDR3 sequence is 14 residues long. Germline V gene lookup returns CDR1 MRHNA and CDR2 SNTAGT. With 6 bases clipped from V and 5 bases from J, the junction kept 7 bases outside the gene matches. CDR3: CASSATGGRTEAFF. In nucleotides, the CDR3 is TGTGCCAGCAGCGCCACAGGGGGCAGGACTGAAGCTTTCTTT.

The chain carries TRBV5-1 and TRBJ2-7, with TRBD1 matching 8 bases. With V trimmed by 0 bases and J by 1 base, 6 bases remained unmatched. Per germline, CDR1 SGHRS and CDR2 YFSETQ. This CDR3 has 16 residues. The CDR3 reads CASSLVQGAASYEQYF. The DNA of the CDR3 is TGCGCCAGCAGCTTGGTCCAGGGGGCTGCGTCCTACGAGCAGTACTTC.

With respect to this clone: One end of the junction fails to match germline, which may point to a read error. V usage is TRBV6-1 and J usage is TRBJ1-5; no clear D gene. From germline, CDR1 is MNHNS and CDR2 SASEGT. This CDR3 contains 14 residues. DNA for the CDR3: TGTGCCAGCAGAGAAGGACTGGTTAATCAGCCCCAGCATTTT. This encodes CASREGLVNQPQHF.

J is TRBJ1-1 and V is TRBV5-1; 9 nucleotides match TRBD1. Germline lookup yields CDR1 SGHRS and CDR2 YFSETQ. After removal of 3 bases from V and 0 bases from J, the junction contained 0 bases not matched to a gene. The CDR3 spans 14 residues. CDR3 residues: CASSWTGVNTEAFF. As DNA, the CDR3 is TGCGCCAGCAGCTGGACAGGGGTGAACACTGAAGCTTTCTTT. Full variable domain (outside the CDR3, taken from reference TRBV5-1 and TRBJ1-1): KAGVTQTPRYLIKTRGQQVTLSCSPISGHRSVSWYQQTPGQGLQFLFEYFSETQRNKGNFPGRFSGRQFSNSRSEMNVSTLELGDSALYLCASSWTGVNTEAFFGQGTRLTVV.

This clone was counted a few times. This rearrangement joins TRBV30 to TRBJ2-7, with 11 bases matching TRBD1. This CDR3 has 19 amino acids. The germline CDR1 and CDR2 sequences are GTSNPN and SVGIG (reference sequence). The trim removed 4 bases at V and 3 bases at J, leaving 20 bases unmatched. The CDR3 coding sequence is TGTGCCTGGACCCCCTCCGGTAGGACAGGGGGCGCGTCCCTCTACGAGCAGTACTTC. Its protein is CAWTPSGRTGGASLYEQYF.

The CDR3 sequence is CASSLPRDHYEQYF. For the CDR3, the DNA is TGTGCCAGCAGTCTCCCCAGGGACCACTACGAGCAGTACTTC. The chain couples TRBV2 to TRBJ2-7; TRBD1 or TRBD2 may be the D gene (5 bases each). The CDR3 has 14 amino acids. V lost 5 bases to trimming and J lost 3 bases, with 14 bases between them. Per the germline V gene, CDR1 is SNHLY and CDR2 is FYNNEI.

This clone came up a few times. The chain links TRBV25-1 to TRBJ2-1; 11 nucleotides match TRBD2. The CDR3 contains 16 residues. Germline values: CDR1 MGHDK, CDR2 SYGVNS. The ends lost 6 bases at V and 3 bases at J; junction bases unmatched: 7. The CDR3 nucleotides are TGTGCCAGCAGCGCGGGACTAGCGGTAAACTACAATGAGCAGTTCTTC. This codes for CASSAGLAVNYNEQFF.

This chain uses TRBV6-4 with TRBJ2-1; D perhaps matches TRBD1 (6 bases). The germline V gene encodes CDR1 MRHNA and CDR2 SNTAGT. The CDR3 has 15 amino acids. V was shortened by 3 bases and J by 3 bases, with 12 bases between the two germline ends. The CDR3 nucleotides read TGTGCCAGCAGTGAGAGTGGACAGCGCTACAATGAGCAGTTCTTC. It is translated as CASSESGQRYNEQFF.

The chain joins TRBV6-1 to TRBJ1-2, with a weak D call TRBD1 (5 bases). Trimming cost V 0 bases and J 4 bases, with 9 bases left between them. Germline V lookup: CDR1 MNHNS, CDR2 SASEGT. The CDR3 is 14 amino acids. The CDR3 sequence is CASSEAQGPYGYTF. The CDR3 DNA reads TGTGCCAGCAGTGAAGCCCAGGGTCCCTATGGCTACACCTTC.

This CDR3 is CASSSGQGSGYTF. The DNA of the CDR3 is TGTGCCAGCAGCTCAGGACAGGGCTCTGGCTACACCTTC. This chain uses TRBV11-2 with TRBJ1-2, with TRBD1 matching over 8 bases. Germline V gives CDR1 SGHAT, CDR2 FQNNGV. The CDR3 is 13 amino acids. V shed 4 bases, J shed 7 bases, and the junction held 5 bases outside the gene matches.